The T cell receptor (beta chain) described here comes from a study of a mutant IDH1 vaccine in newly diagnosed glioma (dated by TCRdb to about 2021). As for the study more broadly: Of the approximately 35 treated patients, approximately 62% were male and approximately 38% were female, and the mean age was approximately 39 years. Before enrollment, most patients had been given radiochemotherapy with temozolomide as standard therapy, while the rest had received either radiotherapy alone or temozolomide alone. Six visits were used for peripheral blood collection: V03 (baseline), V05, V07, V10, V12 and V13. Longitudinal TCRB deep sequencing was performed for roughly 25 treated patients wherever samples were available for exploratory analyses. What the research found in general, with its limitations: PBMC samples for TCRB deep sequencing were selected based on availability. Pseudoprogression seemed to be unrelated to changes in the top peripheral T cell clonotypes found by TCRB sequencing. Immune responses induced by the vaccine were seen in roughly 95% of patients across multiple MHC alleles. The authors stated that sample limitations prevented analyses of patient blood samples from being reproduced.

Explained via the paper, the time point label denotes: baseline, week 1 (first vaccination visit). Explained via the paper, the treatment or condition label denotes: pre-vaccination baseline after standard-of-care therapy. The donors had newly diagnosed IDH1-mutant astrocytomas of WHO grade 3 or 4 that showed loss of nuclear ATRX. The samples were drawn from NOA16, a multicentre, single-arm, open-label phase I trial in Germany that tested a mutant IDH1 peptide vaccine in humans for the first time. Blood drawn at visit V03 was used as the baseline sample for immunogenicity testing. Genomic DNA for TCRB sequencing was extracted from EDTA blood using the DNeasy Blood and Tissue Kit. Turning to this clone: No antigen is known for it. Base qualities are not provided; no much larger clone lies one nucleotide away.

From the germline V gene (reference sequence), CDR1 is SGHNT and CDR2 is YYREEE. Measured from the cysteine to the phenylalanine, the CDR3 is 13 residues long. Only CDR3 DNA remains: 39 bases, in frame from the first base. The junction carries 9 bases between V and J, which are trimmed by 3 bases and 4 bases respectively. The method was the immunoSEQ multiplex PCR assay. The hsTCRB Kit was used according to the manufacturer's protocol to amplify rearranged TCR beta chain sequences. Sequencing of TCRB libraries was carried out on an Illumina MiSeq. Under the source paper's analysis protocol: The kit vendor's proprietary platform handled demultiplexing, trimming and gene mapping. TCRdb holds this immuneACCESS table with in-frame rearrangements only. Some clones are missing; in checked studies, unresolved V genes explain under half, and the rest has no known cause. D and trimming were read from the DNA, whereas the V and J calls and clone size are those reported in that table. The sample has tens of thousands of clones on record, 93% of them singletons. The ten largest clones add up to roughly 1.1% of the sample.

This sequence originates from a man aged 35-49 years with glioma. This specimen consisted of PBMCs, obtained from a glioma patient treated with radiotherapy, temozolomide or both. The chain joins TRBV5-4 to TRBJ2-3, with the D gene too uncertain to name. The CDR3 region: CASSSIPADTQYF. The nucleotides are TGTGCCAGCAGCTCGATCCCTGCAGATACGCAGTATTTT.